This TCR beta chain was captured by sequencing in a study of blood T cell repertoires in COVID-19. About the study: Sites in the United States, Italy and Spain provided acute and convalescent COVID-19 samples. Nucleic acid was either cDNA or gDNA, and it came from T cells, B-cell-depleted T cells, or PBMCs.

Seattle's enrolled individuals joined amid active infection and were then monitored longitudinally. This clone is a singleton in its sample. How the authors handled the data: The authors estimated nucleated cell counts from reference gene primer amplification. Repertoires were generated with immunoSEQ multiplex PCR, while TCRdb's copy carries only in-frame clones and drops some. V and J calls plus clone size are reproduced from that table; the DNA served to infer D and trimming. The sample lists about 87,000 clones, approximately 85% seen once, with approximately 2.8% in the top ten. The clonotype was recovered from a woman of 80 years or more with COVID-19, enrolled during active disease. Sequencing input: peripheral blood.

In DNA, the CDR3 is TGTGCCAGCAGTGAAGGGCAACGCTCCGACTACAATGAGCAGTTCTTC. Amino acids: CASSEGQRSDYNEQFF. The chain couples TRBV6-1 to TRBJ2-1; no clear D gene. This CDR3 comprises 16 residues. V was pared by 1 base and J by 3 bases, with 13 bases between. CDR1 and CDR2 from the germline V gene are MNHNS and SASEGT.